Given below is one T cell receptor (beta chain) in context. Its specificity is unknown. The sample has other DNA sequences that encode this CDR3 too. Sorted-subset replicate PCR reactions contained approximately 190 ng DNA, corresponding to 29,000 or so T cell genomes. Using immunoSEQ multiplex PCR, the repertoire was profiled, and TCRdb retains in-frame clones only, with some absent. The sample includes around 600,000 clones, 85% to 95% of them seen just once. Terminally differentiated effector memory CD45RA+ cells were excluded by CCR7 positive selection of CD45RO-negative cells. V lost 3 bases and J lost 9, with 15 bases in between. CDR1 is MDHEN and CDR2 is SYDVKM in the germline V gene. The CDR3 is 13 residues long. The sample comes from a study of shared clonotypes between healthy human individuals. Overall study results and limits: In this cohort, only blood was sampled, and tissue repertoires likely differ. Non-shared clonotypes were found to have lower generation probabilities than the clonotypes that were shared by all four of the sorted-subset donors.

The sequence was collected from a woman in her 30s in good health. Sequencing used naive CD8+ T cells sorted from blood. This sequence joins TRBV28 and TRBJ2-7; tentative D call: TRBD1 (6 bases). The CDR3 protein is CASSLGHLFVQYF. DNA of the CDR3: TGTGCCAGCAGTTTGGGACACCTTTTCGTGCAGTACTTC.